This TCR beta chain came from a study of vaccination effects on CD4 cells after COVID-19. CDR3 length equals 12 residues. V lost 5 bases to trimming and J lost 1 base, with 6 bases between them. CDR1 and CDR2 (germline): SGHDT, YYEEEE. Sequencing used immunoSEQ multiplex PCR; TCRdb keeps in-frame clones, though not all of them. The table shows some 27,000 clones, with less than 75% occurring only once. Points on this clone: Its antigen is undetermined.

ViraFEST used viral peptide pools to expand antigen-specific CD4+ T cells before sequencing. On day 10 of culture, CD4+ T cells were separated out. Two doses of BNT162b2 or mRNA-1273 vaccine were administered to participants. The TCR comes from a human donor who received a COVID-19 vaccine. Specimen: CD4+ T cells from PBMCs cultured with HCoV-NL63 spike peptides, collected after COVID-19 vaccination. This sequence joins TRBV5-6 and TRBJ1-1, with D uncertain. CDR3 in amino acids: CASRRWNTEAFF. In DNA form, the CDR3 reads TGTGCCAGCAGACGATGGAACACTGAAGCTTTCTTT.